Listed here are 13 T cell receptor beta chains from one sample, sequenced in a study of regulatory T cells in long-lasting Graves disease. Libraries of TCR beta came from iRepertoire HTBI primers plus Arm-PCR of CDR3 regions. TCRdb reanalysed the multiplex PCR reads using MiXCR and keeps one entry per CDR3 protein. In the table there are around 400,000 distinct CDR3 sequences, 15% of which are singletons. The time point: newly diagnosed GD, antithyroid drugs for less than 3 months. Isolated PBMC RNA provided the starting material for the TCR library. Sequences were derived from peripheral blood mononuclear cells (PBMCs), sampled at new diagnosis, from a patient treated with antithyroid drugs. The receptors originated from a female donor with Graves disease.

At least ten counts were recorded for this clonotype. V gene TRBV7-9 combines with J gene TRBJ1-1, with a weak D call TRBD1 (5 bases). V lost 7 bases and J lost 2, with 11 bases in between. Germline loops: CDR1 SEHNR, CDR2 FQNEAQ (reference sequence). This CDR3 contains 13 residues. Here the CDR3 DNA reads TGTGCCAGCATCCGAGGGGCCAACACTGAAGCTTTCTTT. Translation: CASIRGANTEAFF. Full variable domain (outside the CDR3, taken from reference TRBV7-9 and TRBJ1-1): DTGVSQNPRHKITKRGQNVTFRCDPISEHNRLYWYRQTLGQGPEFLTYFQNEAQLEKSRLLSDRFSAERPKGSFSTLEIQRTEQGDSAMYLCASIRGANTEAFFGQGTRLTVV.

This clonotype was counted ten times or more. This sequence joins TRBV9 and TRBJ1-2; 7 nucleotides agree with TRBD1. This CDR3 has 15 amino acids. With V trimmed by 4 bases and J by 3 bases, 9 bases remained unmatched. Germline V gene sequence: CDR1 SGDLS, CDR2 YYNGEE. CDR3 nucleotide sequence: TGTGCCAGCAGCTCCTCCCGGGACAGAGACTATGGCTACACCTTC. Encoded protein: CASSSSRDRDYGYTF.

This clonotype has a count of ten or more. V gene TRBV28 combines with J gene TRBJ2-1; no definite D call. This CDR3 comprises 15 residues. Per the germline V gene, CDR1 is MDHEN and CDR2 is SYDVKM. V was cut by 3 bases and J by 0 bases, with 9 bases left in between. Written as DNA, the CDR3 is TGTGCCAGCAGTTTGGTAAGAGACTCCTACAATGAGCAGTTCTTC. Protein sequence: CASSLVRDSYNEQFF.

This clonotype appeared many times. The DNA of the CDR3 is TGTGCCAGCAGTTTAGGGGTAGCGGGAGATGGAGATACGCAGTATTTT. Its protein is CASSLGVAGDGDTQYF. The J gene is TRBJ2-3, the V gene TRBV27, with 9 bases lining up with TRBD2. J was trimmed by 5 bases and V by 2 bases; bases with no gene match: 8. Germline loops: CDR1 MNHEY, CDR2 SMNVEV (reference sequence). This CDR3 has 16 residues.

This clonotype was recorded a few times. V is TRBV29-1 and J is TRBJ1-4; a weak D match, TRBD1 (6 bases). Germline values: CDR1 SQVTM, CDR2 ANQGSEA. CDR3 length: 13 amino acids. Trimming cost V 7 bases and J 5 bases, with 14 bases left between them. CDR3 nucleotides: TGCAGCGCCCAGGGGCCAGGAAATGAAAAACTGTTTTTT. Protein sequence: CSAQGPGNEKLFF.

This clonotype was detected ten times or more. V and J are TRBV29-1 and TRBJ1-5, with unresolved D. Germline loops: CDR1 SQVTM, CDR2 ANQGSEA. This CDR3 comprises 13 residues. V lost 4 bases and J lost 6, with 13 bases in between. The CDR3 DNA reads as TGCAGCGTTGTTTGGGCTGGCGGTCAGCCCCAGCATTTT. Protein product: CSVVWAGGQPQHF.

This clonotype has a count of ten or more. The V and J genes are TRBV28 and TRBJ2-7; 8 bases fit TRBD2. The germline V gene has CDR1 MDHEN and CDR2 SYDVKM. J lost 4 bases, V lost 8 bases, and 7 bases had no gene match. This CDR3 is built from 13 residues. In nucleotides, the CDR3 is TGTGCCAGCGAGGGACTAGGGGGATACGAGCAGTACTTC. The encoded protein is CASEGLGGYEQYF.

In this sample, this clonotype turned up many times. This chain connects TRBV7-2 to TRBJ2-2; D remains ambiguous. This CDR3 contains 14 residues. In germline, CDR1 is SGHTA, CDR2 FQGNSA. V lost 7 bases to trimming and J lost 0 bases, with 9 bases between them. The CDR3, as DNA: TGTGCCAGCAACCAGGAGTCGAACACCGGGGAGCTGTTTTTT. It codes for CASNQESNTGELFF. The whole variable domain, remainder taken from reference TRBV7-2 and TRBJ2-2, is GAGVSQSPSNKVTEKGKDVELRCDPISGHTALYWYRQSLGQGLEFLIYFQGNSAPDKSGLPSDRFSAERTGGSVSTLTIQRTQQEDSAVYLCASNQESNTGELFFGEGSRLTVL.

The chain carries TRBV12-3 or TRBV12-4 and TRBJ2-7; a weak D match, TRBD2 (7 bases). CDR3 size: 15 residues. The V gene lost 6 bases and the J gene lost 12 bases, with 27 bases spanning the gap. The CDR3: CASSFTGGHHSLRYF. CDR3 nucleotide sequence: TGTGCCAGCAGCTTCACGGGGGGCCACCACTCTCTGCGGTACTTC.

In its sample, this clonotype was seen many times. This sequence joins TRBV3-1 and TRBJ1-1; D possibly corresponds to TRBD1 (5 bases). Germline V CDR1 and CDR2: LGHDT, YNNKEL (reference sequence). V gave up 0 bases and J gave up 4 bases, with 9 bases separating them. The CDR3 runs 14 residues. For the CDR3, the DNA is TGTGCCAGCAGCCAAGATATGGGGGGCACTGAAGCTTTCTTT. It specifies CASSQDMGGTEAFF.

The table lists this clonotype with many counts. The CDR3 DNA reads as TGTGCCAGCAGCGTAAGACTAGCGGGGACAGATACGCAGTATTTT. Amino acids: CASSVRLAGTDTQYF. This chain connects TRBV9 to TRBJ2-3, with TRBD2 matching 11 bases. V lost 1 base and J lost 3; bases outside the gene matches: 1. The CDR3 is 15 residues long. Germline CDR1 SGDLS, CDR2 YYNGEE.

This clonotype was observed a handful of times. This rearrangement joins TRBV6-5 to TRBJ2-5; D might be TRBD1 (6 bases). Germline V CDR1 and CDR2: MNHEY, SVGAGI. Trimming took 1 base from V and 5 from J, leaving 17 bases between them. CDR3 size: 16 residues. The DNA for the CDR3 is TGTGCCAGCAGTTACTATGCAACAGGGTCGGGGGAGACCCAGTACTTC. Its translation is CASSYYATGSGETQYF.

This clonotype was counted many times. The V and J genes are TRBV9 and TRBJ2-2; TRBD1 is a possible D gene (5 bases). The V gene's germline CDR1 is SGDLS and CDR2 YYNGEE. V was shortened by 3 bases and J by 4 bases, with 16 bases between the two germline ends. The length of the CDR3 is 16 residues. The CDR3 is CASSAQGAASTGELFF. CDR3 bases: TGTGCCAGCAGCGCTCAGGGTGCAGCTAGCACCGGGGAGCTGTTTTTT.